Shown below are 9 T cell receptor beta chains from a single sample sequenced in a study of blood T cell repertoires in COVID-19. Method: immunoSEQ multiplex PCR; TCRdb's copy keeps in-frame clones and lacks some. In the table there are about 430,000 clones, 88% of which are singletons. Sequencing was performed on PBMCs or T cells enriched from blood (not recorded which). The receptor source for this set is a woman in her twenties or thirties with acute COVID-19.

CDR3 protein: CASSPGLYGGNTEAFF. The CDR3 coding sequence is TGTGCCAGCAGTCCTGGATTATATGGCGGAAACACTGAAGCTTTCTTT. The rearrangement links TRBV25-1 to TRBJ1-1; no firm D call. The V gene's germline CDR1 is MGHDK and CDR2 SYGVNS. CDR3 length equals 16 residues. Deletions cut 5 bases from V and 2 bases from J, with 18 bases between.

The chain has TRBV6-5 and TRBJ1-2, with TRBD1 matching 9 bases. Germline trimming cut 6 bases from V and 7 bases from J; bases unmatched to any gene: 6. The CDR3 is 13 amino acids. Germline V gives CDR1 MNHEY, CDR2 SVGAGI. The CDR3 loop is CASSQQGATGYTF. CDR3 nucleotide sequence: TGTGCCAGCAGCCAACAGGGGGCGACTGGCTACACCTTC.

V and J are TRBV5-1 and TRBJ2-3, with a possible D match to TRBD2 (5 bases). Germline assignment: CDR1 SGHRS and CDR2 YFSETQ. The CDR3 totals 15 residues. V was clipped by 0 bases and J by 1 base, with 9 bases between them. This CDR3 reads CASSLDGLRTDTQYF. Here the CDR3 DNA reads TGCGCCAGCAGCTTGGATGGACTCCGCACAGATACGCAGTATTTT.

The rearrangement links TRBV29-1 to TRBJ2-1; no clear D gene. V was clipped by 6 bases and J by 1 base, with 13 bases between them. CDR3 length equals 14 residues. The germline CDR1 and CDR2 sequences are SQVTM and ANQGSEA. The CDR3: CSVLGVRSYNEQFF. DNA of the CDR3: TGCAGCGTGCTGGGCGTAAGATCCTACAATGAGCAGTTCTTC.

J is TRBJ1-4 and V is TRBV5-5; 9 bases agree with TRBD1. Per the germline V gene, CDR1 is SGHKS and CDR2 is YYEKEE (reference sequence). The CDR3 sequence is 16 residues long. J gave up 5 bases and V 3 bases, and 8 bases lay outside the gene matches. The CDR3 loop is CASSSVAGQGNEKLFF. CDR3 nucleotide sequence: TGTGCCAGCAGCTCTGTCGCGGGACAGGGAAATGAAAAACTGTTTTTT.

The CDR3 is CATSERWTPKPFPSGNTIYF. The CDR3 region has the DNA TGTGCCACCAGTGAAAGATGGACACCCAAACCCTTCCCCTCTGGAAACACCATATATTTT. The chain links TRBV24-1 to TRBJ1-3; tentative D call: TRBD1 (5 bases). Trimming pared 4 bases from V and 0 bases from J, leaving 24 bases between. This CDR3 has 20 residues. Looked up from germline, CDR1 is KGHDR and CDR2 is SFDVKD.

The rearrangement uses TRBV5-4 and TRBJ2-7, with 8 positions matching TRBD1. Germline CDR1 SGHNT, CDR2 YYREEE (reference sequence). The length of the CDR3 is 14 residues. The junction had 7 bases not matched to a gene; V was cut back by 2 bases and J by 6 bases. CDR3 amino acids: CASSFQGAVSEQYF. The DNA of the CDR3 is TGTGCCAGCAGCTTTCAGGGGGCTGTCTCCGAGCAGTACTTC.

This chain joins TRBV5-1 and TRBJ2-2; 7 nucleotides match TRBD1. CDR1 is SGHRS, CDR2 YFSETQ, per germline. The CDR3 has 15 amino acids. V lost 5 bases, J lost 7 bases, and 11 bases stayed unmatched. CDR3 bases: TGCGCCAGCAGTCACTCAGGGGGAATAATCGGGGAGCTGTTTTTT. It is translated as CASSHSGGIIGELFF.

The J gene is TRBJ1-2, the V gene TRBV20-1, with D possibly matching TRBD1 (5 bases). The V end was cut by 3 bases, the J end by 8 bases, with 22 bases between. CDR3 size: 15 residues. Per germline, CDR1 DFQATT and CDR2 SNEGSKA (reference sequence). The CDR3 loop reads CSASLGAKGLEGYTF. The CDR3 coding sequence is TGCAGTGCTAGTCTTGGGGCCAAAGGTCTTGAGGGCTACACCTTC.